This record looks at one T cell receptor beta chain sequence and its context. Its target is unknown. The data were produced by immunoSEQ multiplex PCR, yet TCRdb's version contains in-frame clones alone and is incomplete. The sample carries some 44,000 clones, approximately 83% recorded once. The CDR3 runs to 15 residues. V lost 3 bases and J lost 4; bases outside the gene matches: 8. CDR1 and CDR2 from the germline V gene are KGHSH and LQKENI. The data are from a study of a mutant IDH1 vaccine in newly diagnosed glioma. Study as a whole: Commencement of vaccination occurred 4-6 weeks following radiotherapy alone, or concurrently with temozolomide cycles. Sex among treated patients split 62.5% male, roughly 40% female; mean age was roughly 40 years. General observations from the study: Pseudoprogression looked unconnected to shifts in top peripheral T cell clonotypes.

Time point: week 35, safety follow-up. It was 300 ug of mutant IDH1 20-mer peptide that made up each vaccine dose, given with topical imiquimod. Patients underwent eight vaccinations, which took place in weeks 1, 3, 5, 7, 11, 15, 19 and 23. The J gene is TRBJ2-5, the V gene TRBV18; TRBD1 agrees at 7 bases. The sample in question was PBMCs, obtained from a glioma patient whose treatment included an IDH1 peptide vaccine. This clonotype originated in a woman between 50 and 59 years old with glioma. CDR3: CASSPRQGGLETQYF. The CDR3 region has the DNA TGTGCCAGCTCACCCAGACAGGGCGGCTTAGAGACCCAGTACTTC.